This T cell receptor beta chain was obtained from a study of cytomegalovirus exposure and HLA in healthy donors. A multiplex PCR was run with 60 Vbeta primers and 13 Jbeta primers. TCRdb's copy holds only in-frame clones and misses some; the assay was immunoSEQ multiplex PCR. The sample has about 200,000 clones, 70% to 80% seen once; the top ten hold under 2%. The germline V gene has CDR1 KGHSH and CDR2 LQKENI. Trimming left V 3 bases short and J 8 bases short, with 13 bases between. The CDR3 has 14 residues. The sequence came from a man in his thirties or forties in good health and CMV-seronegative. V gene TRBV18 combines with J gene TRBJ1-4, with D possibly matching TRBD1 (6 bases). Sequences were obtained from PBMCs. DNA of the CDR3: TGTGCCAGCTCACCTCAAGGTGGGGGCGAAAAACTGTTTTTT. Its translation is CASSPQGGGEKLFF.